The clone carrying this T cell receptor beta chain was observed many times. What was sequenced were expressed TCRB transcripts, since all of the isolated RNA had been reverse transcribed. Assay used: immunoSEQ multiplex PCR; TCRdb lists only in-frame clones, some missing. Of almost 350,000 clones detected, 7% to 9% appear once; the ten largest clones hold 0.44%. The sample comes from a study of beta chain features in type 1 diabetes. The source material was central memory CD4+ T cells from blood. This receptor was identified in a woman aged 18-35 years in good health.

CDR3: CASSFLPGRETQYF. The CDR3 region has the DNA TGTGCCAGCAGTTTTCTTCCGGGGCGGGAGACCCAGTACTTC. The chain employs TRBV28 and TRBJ2-5; D may match TRBD1 or TRBD2 (5 bases each). CDR1 MDHEN and CDR2 SYDVKM come from the germline V gene. V shed 3 bases and J shed 5 bases, with 13 bases lying between them. CDR3 size: 14 residues. The full variable domain, rest sourced from reference TRBV28 and TRBJ2-5, is DVKVTQSSRYLVKRTGEKVFLECVQDMDHENMFWYRQDPGLGLRLIYFSYDVKMKEKGDIPEGYSVSREKKERFSLILESASTNQTSMYLCASSFLPGRETQYFGPGTRLLVL.